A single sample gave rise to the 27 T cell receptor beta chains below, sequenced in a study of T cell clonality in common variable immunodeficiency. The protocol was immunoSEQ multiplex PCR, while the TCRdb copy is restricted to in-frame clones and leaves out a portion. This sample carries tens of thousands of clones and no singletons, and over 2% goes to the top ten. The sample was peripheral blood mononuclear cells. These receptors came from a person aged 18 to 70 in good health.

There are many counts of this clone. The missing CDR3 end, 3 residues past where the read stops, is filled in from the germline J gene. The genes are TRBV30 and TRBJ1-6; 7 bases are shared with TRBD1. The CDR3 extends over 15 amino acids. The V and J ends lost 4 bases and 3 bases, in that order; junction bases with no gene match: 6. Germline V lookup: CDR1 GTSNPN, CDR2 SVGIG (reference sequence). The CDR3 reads CAWIRRDSYNSPLHF. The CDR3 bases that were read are TGTGCCTGGATAAGAAGGGACAGCTATAATTCACCC.

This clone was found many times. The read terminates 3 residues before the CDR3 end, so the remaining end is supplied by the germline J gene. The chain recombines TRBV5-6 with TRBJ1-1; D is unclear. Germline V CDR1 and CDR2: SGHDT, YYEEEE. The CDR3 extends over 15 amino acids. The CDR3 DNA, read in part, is TGTGCCAGCAGCTTGTTGGCGGGTGGTCCGTTAAAA. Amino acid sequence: CASSLLAGGPLK. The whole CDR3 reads CASSLLAGGPLKAFF.

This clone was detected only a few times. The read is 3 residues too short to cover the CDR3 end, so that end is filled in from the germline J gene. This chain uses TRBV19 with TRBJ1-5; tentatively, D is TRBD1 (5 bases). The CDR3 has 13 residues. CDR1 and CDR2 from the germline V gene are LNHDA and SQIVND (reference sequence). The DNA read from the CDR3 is TGTGCCAGTACCATGGACGGGGGAAAACCC. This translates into CASTMDGGKP. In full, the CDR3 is CASTMDGGKPQHF.

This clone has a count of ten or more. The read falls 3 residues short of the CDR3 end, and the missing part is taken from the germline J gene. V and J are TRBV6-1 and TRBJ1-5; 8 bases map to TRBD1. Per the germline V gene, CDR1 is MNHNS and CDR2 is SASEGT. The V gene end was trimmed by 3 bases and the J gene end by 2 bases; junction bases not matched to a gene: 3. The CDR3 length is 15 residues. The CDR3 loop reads CASSENRGGNQPQHF. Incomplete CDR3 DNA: TGTGCCAGCAGTGAGAACAGGGGGGGCAATCAGCCC.

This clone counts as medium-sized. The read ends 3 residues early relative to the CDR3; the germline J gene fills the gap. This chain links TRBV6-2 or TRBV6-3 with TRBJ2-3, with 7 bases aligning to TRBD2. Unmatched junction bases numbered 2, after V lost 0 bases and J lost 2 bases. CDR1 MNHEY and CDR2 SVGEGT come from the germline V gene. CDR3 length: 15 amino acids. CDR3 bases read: TGTGCCAGCAGTTACTCGAGCGGGAACACAGATACG. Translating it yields CASSYSSGNTDT. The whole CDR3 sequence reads CASSYSSGNTDTQYF.

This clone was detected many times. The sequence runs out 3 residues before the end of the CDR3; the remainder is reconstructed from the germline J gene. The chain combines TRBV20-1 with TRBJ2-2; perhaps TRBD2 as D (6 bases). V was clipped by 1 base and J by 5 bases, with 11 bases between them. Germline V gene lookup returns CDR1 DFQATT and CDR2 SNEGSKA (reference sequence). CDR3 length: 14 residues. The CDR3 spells CSARGDLITGELFF. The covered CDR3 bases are TGCAGTGCTAGAGGGGACTTAATAACCGGGGAG.

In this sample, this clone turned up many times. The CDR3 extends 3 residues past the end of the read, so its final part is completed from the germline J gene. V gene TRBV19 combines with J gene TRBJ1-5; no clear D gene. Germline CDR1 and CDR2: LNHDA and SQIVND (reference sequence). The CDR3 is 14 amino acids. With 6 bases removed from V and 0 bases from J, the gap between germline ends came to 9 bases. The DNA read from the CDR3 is TGTGCCAGTAGCCCTAGCAGTAGCAATCAGCCC. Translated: CASSPSSSNQP. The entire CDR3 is CASSPSSSNQPQHF.

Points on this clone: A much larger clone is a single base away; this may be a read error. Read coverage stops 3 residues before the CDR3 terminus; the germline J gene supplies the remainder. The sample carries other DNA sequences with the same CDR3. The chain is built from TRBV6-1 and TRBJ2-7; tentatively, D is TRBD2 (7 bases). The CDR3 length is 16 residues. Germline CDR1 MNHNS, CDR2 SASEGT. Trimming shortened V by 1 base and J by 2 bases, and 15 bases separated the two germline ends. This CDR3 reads CASSEEGGGHPYEQYF. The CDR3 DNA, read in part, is TGTGCCAGCAGTGAAGAGGGGGGGGGACACCCCTACGAG.

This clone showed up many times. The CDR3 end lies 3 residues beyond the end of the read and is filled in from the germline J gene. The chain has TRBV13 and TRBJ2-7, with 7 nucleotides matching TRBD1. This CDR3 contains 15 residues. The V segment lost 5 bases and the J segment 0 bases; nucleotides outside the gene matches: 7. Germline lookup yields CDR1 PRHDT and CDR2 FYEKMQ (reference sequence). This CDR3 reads CASSVDRSLSYEQYF. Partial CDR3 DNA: TGTGCCAGCAGCGTGGACAGGTCCCTCTCCTACGAG.

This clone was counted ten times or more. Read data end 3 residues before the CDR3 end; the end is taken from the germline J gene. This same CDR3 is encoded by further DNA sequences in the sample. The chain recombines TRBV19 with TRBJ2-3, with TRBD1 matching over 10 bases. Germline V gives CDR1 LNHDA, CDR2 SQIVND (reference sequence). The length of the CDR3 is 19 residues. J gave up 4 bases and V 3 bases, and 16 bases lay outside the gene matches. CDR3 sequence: CASSIGTGAFSGSADTQYF. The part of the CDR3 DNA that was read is TGTGCCAGTAGTATCGGGACAGGGGCCTTCTCCGGAAGTGCAGATACG.

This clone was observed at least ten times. The CDR3 region is CASSLQQGNIQYF. CDR3 bases read: TGTGCCAGCAGCTTACAACAGGGAAACATT. This chain uses TRBV7-9 with TRBJ2-4; D may be TRBD1 (6 bases). The CDR3 goes on 3 residues after the read ends, and that part is filled in from the germline J gene. V lost 2 bases to trimming and J lost 6 bases, with 8 bases between them. The CDR3 consists of 13 residues. The germline V gene has CDR1 SEHNR and CDR2 FQNEAQ (reference sequence). Based on the CDR3 plus reference TRBV7-9 and TRBJ2-4, the full variable domain is DTGVSQNPRHKITKRGQNVTFRCDPISEHNRLYWYRQTLGQGPEFLTYFQNEAQLEKSRLLSDRFSAERPKGSFSTLEIQRTEQGDSAMYLCASSLQQGNIQYFGAGTRLSVL.

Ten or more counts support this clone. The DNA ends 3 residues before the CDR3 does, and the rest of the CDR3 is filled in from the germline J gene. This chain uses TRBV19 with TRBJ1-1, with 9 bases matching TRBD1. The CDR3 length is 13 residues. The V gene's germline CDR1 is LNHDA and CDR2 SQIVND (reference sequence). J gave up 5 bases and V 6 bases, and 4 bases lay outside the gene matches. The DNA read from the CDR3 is TGTGCCAGTAGACGGGACAGGGCTACTGAA. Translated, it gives CASRRDRATE. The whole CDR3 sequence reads CASRRDRATEAFF.

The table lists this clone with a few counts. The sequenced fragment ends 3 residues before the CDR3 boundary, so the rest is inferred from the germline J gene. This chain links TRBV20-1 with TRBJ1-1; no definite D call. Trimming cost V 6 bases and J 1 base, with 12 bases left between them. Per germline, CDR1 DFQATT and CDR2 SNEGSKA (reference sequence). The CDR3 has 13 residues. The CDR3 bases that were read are TGCAGTGCATGGAGAGGGTCGAACACTGAA. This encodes CSAWRGSNTE. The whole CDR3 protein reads CSAWRGSNTEAFF.

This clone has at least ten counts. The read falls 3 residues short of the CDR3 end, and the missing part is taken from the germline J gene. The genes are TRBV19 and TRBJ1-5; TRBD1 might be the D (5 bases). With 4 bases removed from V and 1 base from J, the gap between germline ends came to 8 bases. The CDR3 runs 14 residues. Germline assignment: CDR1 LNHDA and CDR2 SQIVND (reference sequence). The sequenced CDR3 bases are TGTGCCAGTAGTACGGGGGTCAGCAATCAGCCC. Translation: CASSTGVSNQP. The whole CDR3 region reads CASSTGVSNQPQHF. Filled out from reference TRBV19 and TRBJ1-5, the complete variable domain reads DGGITQSPKYLFRKEGQNVTLSCEQNLNHDAMYWYRQDPGQGLRLIYYSQIVNDFQKGDIAEGYSVSREKKESFPLTVTSAQKNPTAFYLCASSTGVSNQPQHFGDGTRLSIL.

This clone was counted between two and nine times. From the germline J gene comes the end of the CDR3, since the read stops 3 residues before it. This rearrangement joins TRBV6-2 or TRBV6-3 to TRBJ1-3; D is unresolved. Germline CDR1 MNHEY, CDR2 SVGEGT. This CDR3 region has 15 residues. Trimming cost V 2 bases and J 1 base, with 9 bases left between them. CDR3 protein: CASSYVGGSGNTIYF. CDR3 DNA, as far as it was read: TGTGCCAGCAGTTACGTCGGAGGGTCTGGAAACACC.

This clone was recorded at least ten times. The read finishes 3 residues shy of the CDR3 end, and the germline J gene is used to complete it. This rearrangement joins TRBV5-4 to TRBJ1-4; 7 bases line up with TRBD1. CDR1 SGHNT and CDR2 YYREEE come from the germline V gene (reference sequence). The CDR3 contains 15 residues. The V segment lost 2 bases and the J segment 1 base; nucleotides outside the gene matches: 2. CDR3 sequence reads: CASSLRQGTNEKLFF. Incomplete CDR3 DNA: TGTGCCAGCAGCTTAAGACAGGGAACTAATGAAAAA.

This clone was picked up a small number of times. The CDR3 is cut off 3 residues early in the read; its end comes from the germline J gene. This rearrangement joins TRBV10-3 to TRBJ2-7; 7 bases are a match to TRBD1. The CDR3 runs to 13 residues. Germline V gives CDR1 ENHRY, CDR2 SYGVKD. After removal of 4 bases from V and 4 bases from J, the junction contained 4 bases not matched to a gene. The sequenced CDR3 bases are TGTGCCATCAGTGTCGACAGGGTGTACGAG. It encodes CAISVDRVYE. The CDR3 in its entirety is CAISVDRVYEQYF.

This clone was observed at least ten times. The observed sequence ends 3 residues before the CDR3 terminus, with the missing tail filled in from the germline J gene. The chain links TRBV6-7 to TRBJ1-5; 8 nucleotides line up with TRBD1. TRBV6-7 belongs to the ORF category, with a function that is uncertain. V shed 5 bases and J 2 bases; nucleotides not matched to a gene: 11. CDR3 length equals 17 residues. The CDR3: CASSNPKTGDGNQPQHF. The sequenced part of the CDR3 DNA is TGTGCCAGCAGTAACCCCAAGACAGGGGATGGCAATCAGCCC.

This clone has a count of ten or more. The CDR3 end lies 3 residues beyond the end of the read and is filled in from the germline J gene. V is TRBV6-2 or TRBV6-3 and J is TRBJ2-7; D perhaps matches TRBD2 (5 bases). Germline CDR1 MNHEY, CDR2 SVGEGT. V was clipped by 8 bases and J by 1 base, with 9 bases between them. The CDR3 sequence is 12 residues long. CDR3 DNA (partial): TGTGCCAGCGGTCGGGGATCCTACGAG. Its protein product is CASGRGSYE. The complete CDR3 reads CASGRGSYEQYF.

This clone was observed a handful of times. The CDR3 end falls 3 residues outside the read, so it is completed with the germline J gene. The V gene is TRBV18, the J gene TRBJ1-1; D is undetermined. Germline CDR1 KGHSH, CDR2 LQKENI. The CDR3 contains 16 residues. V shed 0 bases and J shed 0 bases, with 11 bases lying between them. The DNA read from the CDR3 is TGTGCCAGCTCACCACCGATGGCAGGCATGAACACTGAA. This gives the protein CASSPPMAGMNTE. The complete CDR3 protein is CASSPPMAGMNTEAFF. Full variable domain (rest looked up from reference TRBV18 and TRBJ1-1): NAGVMQNPRHLVRRRGQEARLRCSPMKGHSHVYWYRQLPEEGLKFMVYLQKENIIDESGMPKERFSAEFPKEGPSILRIQQVVRGDSAAYFCASSPPMAGMNTEAFFGQGTRLTVV.

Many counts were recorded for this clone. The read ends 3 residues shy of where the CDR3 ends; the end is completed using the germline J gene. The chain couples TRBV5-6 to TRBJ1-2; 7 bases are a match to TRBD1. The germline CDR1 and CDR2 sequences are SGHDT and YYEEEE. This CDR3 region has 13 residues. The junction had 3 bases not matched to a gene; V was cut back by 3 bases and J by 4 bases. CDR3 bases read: TGTGCCAGCAGCTCACGGGACAGCTATGGC. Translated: CASSSRDSYG. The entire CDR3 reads CASSSRDSYGYTF.

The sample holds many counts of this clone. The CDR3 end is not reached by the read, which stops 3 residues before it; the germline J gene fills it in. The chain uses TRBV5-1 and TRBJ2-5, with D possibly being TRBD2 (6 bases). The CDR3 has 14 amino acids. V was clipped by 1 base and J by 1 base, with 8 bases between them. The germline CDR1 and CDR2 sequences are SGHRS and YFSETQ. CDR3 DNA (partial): TGCGCCAGCAGCTTGAGGAGGGGCCAAGAGACC. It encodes CASSLRRGQET. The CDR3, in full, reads CASSLRRGQETQYF. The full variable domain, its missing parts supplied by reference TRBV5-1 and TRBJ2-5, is KAGVTQTPRYLIKTRGQQVTLSCSPISGHRSVSWYQQTPGQGLQFLFEYFSETQRNKGNFPGRFSGRQFSNSRSEMNVSTLELGDSALYLCASSLRRGQETQYFGPGTRLLVL.

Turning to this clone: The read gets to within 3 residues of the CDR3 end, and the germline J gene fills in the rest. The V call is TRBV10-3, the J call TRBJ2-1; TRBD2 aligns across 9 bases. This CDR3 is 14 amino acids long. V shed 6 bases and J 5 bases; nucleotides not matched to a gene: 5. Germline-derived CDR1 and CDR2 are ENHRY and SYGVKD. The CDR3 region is CAIRTTSGHNEQFF. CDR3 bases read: TGTGCCATCAGGACGACTAGCGGTCACAATGAG.

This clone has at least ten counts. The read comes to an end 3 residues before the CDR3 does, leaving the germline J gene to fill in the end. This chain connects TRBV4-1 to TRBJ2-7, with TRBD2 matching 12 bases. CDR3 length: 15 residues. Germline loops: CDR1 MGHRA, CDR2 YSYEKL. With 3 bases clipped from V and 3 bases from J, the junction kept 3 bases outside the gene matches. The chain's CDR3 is CASSHLAGGVYEQYF. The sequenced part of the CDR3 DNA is TGCGCCAGCAGCCATCTAGCGGGAGGGGTCTACGAG.

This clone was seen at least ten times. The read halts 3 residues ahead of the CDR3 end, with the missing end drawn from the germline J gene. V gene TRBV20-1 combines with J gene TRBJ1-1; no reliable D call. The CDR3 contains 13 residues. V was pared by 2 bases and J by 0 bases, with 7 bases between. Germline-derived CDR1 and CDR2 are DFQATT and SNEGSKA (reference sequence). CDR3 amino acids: CSARPPVNTEAFF. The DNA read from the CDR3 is TGCAGTGCTAGACCGCCAGTGAACACTGAA.

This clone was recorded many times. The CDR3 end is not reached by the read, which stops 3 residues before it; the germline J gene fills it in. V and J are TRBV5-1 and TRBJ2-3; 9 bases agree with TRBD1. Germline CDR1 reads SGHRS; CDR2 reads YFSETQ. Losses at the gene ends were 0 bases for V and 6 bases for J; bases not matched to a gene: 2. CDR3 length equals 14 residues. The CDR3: CASSLDRGLDTQYF. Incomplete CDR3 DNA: TGCGCCAGCAGCTTGGACAGGGGGCTTGATACG. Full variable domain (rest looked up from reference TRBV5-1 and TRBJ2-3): KAGVTQTPRYLIKTRGQQVTLSCSPISGHRSVSWYQQTPGQGLQFLFEYFSETQRNKGNFPGRFSGRQFSNSRSEMNVSTLELGDSALYLCASSLDRGLDTQYFGPGTRLTVL.

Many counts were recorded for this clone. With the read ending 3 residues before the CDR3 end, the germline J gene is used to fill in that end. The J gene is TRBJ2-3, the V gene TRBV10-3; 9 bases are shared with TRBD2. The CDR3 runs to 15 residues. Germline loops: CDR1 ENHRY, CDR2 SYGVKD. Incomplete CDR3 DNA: TGTGCCATCAGTGAGGGGCGGGAGGGTCCGGTGGCG. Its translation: CAISEGREGPVA. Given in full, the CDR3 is CAISEGREGPVAQYF.